This TCR beta chain was retrieved from a study of cytomegalovirus exposure and HLA in healthy donors. Germline V gene data show CDR1 as SNHLY and CDR2 as FYNNEI. V was trimmed by 4 bases and J by 0 bases, leaving 11 bases between them. The length of the CDR3 is 15 residues. The study ran its PCR with 60 Vbeta and 13 Jbeta primers. The method was immunoSEQ multiplex PCR; TCRdb's version includes in-frame clones alone and lacks a portion of them. This sample yields 170,000 or so clones, of which less than 85% are seen a single time; about 0.64% belongs to the top ten. Sequencing was carried out using PBMCs. The chain uses TRBV2 and TRBJ2-3; D gene unclear. The clonotype was recovered from a boy between 10 and 17 years old in good health and CMV-seronegative. The CDR3 bases are TGTGCCAGCAGTGTAAGAAGAGCCAGCACAGATACGCAGTATTTT. Translation gives CASSVRRASTDTQYF. Complete variable domain (other parts from reference TRBV2 and TRBJ2-3): EPEVTQTPSHQVTQMGQEVILRCVPISNHLYFYWYRQILGQKVEFLVSFYNNEISEKSEIFDDQFSVERPDGSNFTLKIRSTKLEDSAMYFCASSVRRASTDTQYFGPGTRLTVL.